The 27 T cell receptor beta chains presented below share a single source sample, sequenced in a study of CD8 T cells in ankylosing spondylitis. Study outcomes and limitations: In ankylosing spondylitis blood, a motif of roughly eight highly homologous TCR beta variants appeared characteristic.

TCRdb fed the 5' RACE reads into MiXCR, producing one record per CDR3 protein. In the table there are 450,000 to 550,000 distinct CDR3 sequences, under 5.5% of which are singletons. The antigens of these receptors remain unknown. Sequencing was done on a sample of blood, either unsorted or a sorted T cell fraction (not recorded which). The source is a male donor with ankylosing spondylitis.

This clonotype came up many times. The J gene is TRBJ1-3, the V gene TRBV29-1, with D perhaps TRBD1 (6 bases). The CDR3 extends over 15 amino acids. Trimming left V 7 bases short and J 4 bases short, with 20 bases between. CDR1 and CDR2 (germline): SQVTM, ANQGSEA. CDR3 sequence: CSETLGGDKGNTIYF. For the CDR3, the DNA is TGCAGCGAGACCCTAGGGGGAGATAAAGGAAACACCATATATTTT.

This clonotype was seen repeatedly, ten times or more. This chain connects TRBV11-2 to TRBJ1-2; perhaps TRBD1 as D (5 bases). Germline loops: CDR1 SGHAT, CDR2 FQNNGV. The CDR3 loop spans 15 amino acids. The V end lost 5 bases, the J end lost 8 bases, and 21 bases lay between the germline ends. The CDR3 loop reads CASSQGTSRPSGYTF. CDR3 in DNA: TGTGCCAGCAGCCAAGGGACGTCGAGGCCGTCAGGCTACACCTTC.

In this sample, this clonotype turned up many times. This chain connects TRBV29-1 to TRBJ2-3, with TRBD1 matching 12 bases. The CDR3 is 17 amino acids. With V trimmed by 1 base and J by 3 bases, 8 bases remained unmatched. The germline V gene encodes CDR1 SQVTM and CDR2 ANQGSEA. In DNA, the CDR3 is TGCAGCGTTGAAGTCCGGGGACAGGGGGCAAATACAGATACGCAGTATTTT. Translated: CSVEVRGQGANTDTQYF.

This clonotype was recorded at least ten times. The chain employs TRBV20-1 and TRBJ2-1; 9 bases map to TRBD2. V trimming: 1 base; J trimming: 5 bases; junction bases outside the gene matches: 12. Germline V gene lookup returns CDR1 DFQATT and CDR2 SNEGSKA (reference sequence). The CDR3 extends over 17 amino acids. CDR3 residues: CSARGGRGLAGNNEQFF. CDR3 sequence (DNA): TGCAGTGCTAGAGGAGGGAGAGGGCTAGCGGGAAACAATGAGCAGTTCTTC.

This clonotype was recorded at least ten times. The chain uses TRBV9 and TRBJ1-1, with TRBD1 matching over 12 bases. CDR3 size: 18 residues. With 4 bases clipped from V and 6 bases from J, the junction kept 16 bases outside the gene matches. Germline CDR1 reads SGDLS; CDR2 reads YYNGEE. CDR3 nucleotide sequence: TGTGCCAGCAGCACGGGGACAGGGGGCGACGGGATTAAGGCTGAAGCTTTCTTT. Its translation: CASSTGTGGDGIKAEAFF.

The chain carries TRBV20-1 and TRBJ1-4; 7 bases line up with TRBD1. CDR3 length: 14 amino acids. CDR1 DFQATT and CDR2 SNEGSKA come from the germline V gene (reference sequence). With 7 bases clipped from V and 7 bases from J, the junction kept 12 bases outside the gene matches. The CDR3 DNA reads as TGCAGTGTAGCGGGAGGGGGCGCGGGTGAAAAACTGTTTTTT. It specifies CSVAGGGAGEKLFF.

In this sample, this clonotype turned up many times. This chain uses TRBV27 with TRBJ1-4, with D perhaps TRBD1 (5 bases). Germline CDR1 reads MNHEY; CDR2 reads SMNVEV (reference sequence). The V end lost 4 bases, the J end lost 8 bases, and 14 bases lay between the germline ends. There are 14 residues in the CDR3. The DNA for the CDR3 is TGTGCCAGCAGTTGGGACCTCCGGGGGGAAAAACTGTTTTTT. Protein sequence: CASSWDLRGEKLFF. The complete variable domain, with remaining parts taken from reference TRBV27 and TRBJ1-4, reads EAQVTQNPRYLITVTGKKLTVTCSQNMNHEYMSWYRQDPGLGLRQIYYSMNVEVTDKGDVPEGYKVSRKEKRNFPLILESPSPNQTSLYFCASSWDLRGEKLFFGSGTQLSVL.

Only a few counts were recorded for this clonotype. V gene TRBV11-1 combines with J gene TRBJ2-1; 13 bases fit TRBD2. V was pared by 5 bases and J by 7 bases, with 14 bases of the junction left unmatched. This CDR3 spans 18 amino acids. Germline V CDR1 and CDR2: SGHAT, FQDESV (reference sequence). CDR3 amino acids: CASSPSIVLAGGQNEQFF. CDR3 bases: TGTGCCAGCAGCCCCTCGATCGTACTAGCGGGAGGGCAGAATGAGCAGTTCTTC.

This clonotype was counted ten times or more. This chain links TRBV11-2 with TRBJ2-7; D gene unclear. Germline CDR1 reads SGHAT; CDR2 reads FQNNGV. Trimming left V 5 bases short and J 0 bases short, with 14 bases between. This CDR3 region has 15 residues. CDR3 region: CASSKLSLFSYEQYF. The DNA for the CDR3 is TGTGCCAGCAGCAAGTTGAGTCTGTTCTCCTACGAGCAGTACTTC.

This clonotype occurred many times. This chain links TRBV5-1 with TRBJ2-1; the D is unclear. The germline V gene encodes CDR1 SGHRS and CDR2 YFSETQ. V shed 1 base and J shed 6 bases, with 5 bases lying between them. The CDR3 consists of 12 residues. CDR3 DNA sequence: TGCGCCAGCAGCTTGTCCAGCAATGAGCAGTTCTTC. Encoded protein: CASSLSSNEQFF.

This clonotype showed up many times. The chain combines TRBV11-1 with TRBJ2-3; D gene uncertain. The CDR3 length is 13 residues. Trimming took 3 bases from V and 8 from J, leaving 12 bases between them. Germline CDR1 reads SGHAT; CDR2 reads FQDESV (reference sequence). The CDR3 sequence: CASSFGSAGTQYF. CDR3 DNA: TGTGCCAGCAGCTTTGGGTCCGCCGGTACGCAGTATTTT.

In its sample, this clonotype was seen many times. The V call is TRBV6-1, the J call TRBJ1-1; possible D gene TRBD1, 5 bases. The V end lost 6 bases, the J end lost 2 bases, and 13 bases lay between the germline ends. The germline gives CDR1 MNHNS, CDR2 SASEGT. The CDR3 length is 14 residues. In DNA form, the CDR3 reads TGTGCCAGCAGCCCCGGGACGGTAAACACTGAAGCTTTCTTT. Its translation is CASSPGTVNTEAFF.

This clonotype was recorded many times. The V gene is TRBV6-5, the J gene TRBJ2-1; TRBD2 aligns across 7 bases. The CDR3 loop spans 16 amino acids. The germline gives CDR1 MNHEY, CDR2 SVGAGI. Trimming removed 0 bases from V and 8 bases from J; junction bases left unmatched: 10. The CDR3 DNA reads TGTGCCAGCAGTTACTCGAGCGGGGCGACGGTGTATGAGCAGTTCTTC. Its protein is CASSYSSGATVYEQFF.

This clonotype was detected many times. This chain connects TRBV27 to TRBJ2-7; unclear D gene. Germline CDR1 is MNHEY and CDR2 is SMNVEV (reference sequence). V dropped 5 bases and J dropped 5 bases, with 16 bases sitting between them. The CDR3 consists of 14 residues. CDR3 sequence reads: CASSPLRAWHEQYF. The CDR3 bases are TGTGCCAGCAGTCCCTTGAGAGCGTGGCACGAGCAGTACTTC.

This clonotype has ten or more counts. The CDR3 coding sequence is TGCGCCAGCAGCTTGTTGGGGATTACCGGGGAGCTGTTTTTT. This sequence encodes CASSLLGITGELFF. This sequence joins TRBV5-1 and TRBJ2-2, with D unclear. CDR3 size: 14 residues. Germline CDR1 and CDR2: SGHRS and YFSETQ. The germline V and J ends were trimmed by 1 base and 5 bases, with 9 bases remaining between them.

This clonotype was found many times. V and J are TRBV7-2 and TRBJ2-3; perhaps TRBD1 as D (5 bases). The germline V gene has CDR1 SGHTA and CDR2 FQGNSA. The CDR3 totals 13 residues. Trimming cost V 5 bases and J 4 bases, with 10 bases left between them. CDR3 amino acids: CASSIVGADTQYF. Here the CDR3 DNA reads TGTGCCAGCAGCATAGTAGGGGCAGATACGCAGTATTTT.

This sequence joins TRBV6-2 or TRBV6-3 and TRBJ2-3, with 12 nucleotides matching TRBD2. Trimming removed 3 bases from V and 1 base from J; junction bases left unmatched: 11. This CDR3 has 19 residues. The germline gives CDR1 MNHEY, CDR2 SVGEGT. CDR3 amino acids: CASSYLAGGPVGGTDTQYF. The CDR3 DNA reads TGTGCCAGCAGTTATCTAGCGGGAGGGCCTGTTGGGGGCACAGATACGCAGTATTTT.

Ten or more counts support this clonotype. J is TRBJ2-5 and V is TRBV9; D not certain. CDR3 length: 13 amino acids. From germline, CDR1 is SGDLS and CDR2 YYNGEE. The V gene lost 7 bases and the J gene lost 3 bases, with 13 bases spanning the gap. The CDR3 DNA reads as TGTGCCAGCTCCCCGCAGGCGGAAGAGACCCAGTACTTC. Its translation: CASSPQAEETQYF.

This chain connects TRBV5-6 to TRBJ2-1; the D gene is possibly TRBD2 (5 bases). This CDR3 is 16 amino acids long. Germline lookup yields CDR1 SGHDT and CDR2 YYEEEE. The germline V and J ends were trimmed by 4 bases and 0 bases, with 14 bases remaining between them. The DNA of the CDR3 is TGTGCCAGCAGCCCAGGACTCGACGCCTCCTACAATGAGCAGTTCTTC. This sequence encodes CASSPGLDASYNEQFF.

This clonotype was counted many times. The chain uses TRBV12-3 or TRBV12-4 and TRBJ1-1; a weak D match, TRBD1 (6 bases). Deletions cut 5 bases from V and 0 bases from J, with 10 bases between. The CDR3 consists of 14 residues. CDR3: CASSADSMNTEAFF. CDR3 DNA: TGTGCCAGCAGTGCGGACAGTATGAACACTGAAGCTTTCTTT.

In its sample, this clonotype was seen many times. This chain uses TRBV6-2 or TRBV6-3 with TRBJ1-2; D may be TRBD1 (5 bases). Germline CDR1 reads MNHEY; CDR2 reads SVGEGT. V was clipped by 7 bases and J by 6 bases, with 15 bases between them. This CDR3 is 13 amino acids long. CDR3 residues: CASNPGRDHGYTF. The DNA of the CDR3 is TGTGCCAGCAATCCGGGACGGGACCATGGCTACACCTTC.

The sample holds a few counts of this clonotype. The chain is built from TRBV20-1 and TRBJ2-7; 9 positions match TRBD1. The germline V gene encodes CDR1 DFQATT and CDR2 SNEGSKA (reference sequence). This CDR3 comprises 13 residues. The V segment lost 6 bases and the J segment 1 base; nucleotides outside the gene matches: 4. The CDR3 DNA sequence: TGCAGTGCCAAACAGGGGGCATCCTACGAGCAGTACTTC. The encoded protein is CSAKQGASYEQYF.

Regarding this clonotype: A much larger clone differs from this one at a single base, so this may be a read error. This sequence joins TRBV6-1 and TRBJ1-5; perhaps TRBD1 as D (5 bases). The CDR3 covers 13 residues. Germline V CDR1 and CDR2: MNHNS, SASEGT. V lost 6 bases and J lost 7, with 13 bases in between. CDR3 amino acids: CASSKQVEQPQHF. The CDR3 bases are TGTGCCAGCAGCAAACAGGTGGAACAGCCCCAGCATTTT.

The chain combines TRBV5-1 with TRBJ2-6, with D unresolved. Trimming cost V 0 bases and J 4 bases, with 11 bases left between them. CDR3 length: 16 residues. Per germline, CDR1 SGHRS and CDR2 YFSETQ. CDR3 nucleotides: TGCGCCAGCAGCTTGGCCTTTGGGCAGGGGGCCAACGTCCTGACTTTC. Translating gives CASSLAFGQGANVLTF.

There are a few counts of this clonotype. The chain combines TRBV7-2 with TRBJ1-6; 7 positions match TRBD1. Germline V gene lookup returns CDR1 SGHTA and CDR2 FQGNSA. This CDR3 contains 15 residues. V was pared by 1 base and J by 8 bases, with 5 bases of the junction left unmatched. CDR3 sequence reads: CASSLDRDRDSPLHF. CDR3 nucleotide sequence: TGTGCCAGCAGCTTAGACAGGGACAGAGATTCACCCCTCCACTTT.

This clonotype has at least ten counts. The J gene is TRBJ2-7, the V gene TRBV10-3; D perhaps matches TRBD2 (6 bases). V lost 0 bases and J 10 bases, leaving 10 bases between the germline ends. The CDR3 contains 12 residues. CDR1 and CDR2 from the germline V gene are ENHRY and SYGVKD. The CDR3: CAISESGGKQYF. CDR3 DNA: TGTGCCATCAGTGAGTCTGGGGGGAAACAGTACTTC.

A few counts support this clonotype. J is TRBJ2-5 and V is TRBV4-3, with 9 bases identical to TRBD2. The trim removed 4 bases at V and 5 bases at J, leaving 8 bases unmatched. This CDR3 comprises 15 residues. The germline gives CDR1 LGHNA, CDR2 YSLEER. In nucleotides, the CDR3 is TGCGCCAGCAGCCGACTCGCTAGCGGGACGGAGACCCAGTACTTC. As protein: CASSRLASGTETQYF.